This is a list of T cell receptor beta chains from one sample in a study of CD8 T cells in Susac syndrome. From the immunoSEQ multiplex PCR reads, TCRdb called clonotypes with MiXCR, one entry per CDR3 protein. The sample holds 50,000 to 60,000 distinct CDR3 sequences; approximately 94% are singletons and the top ten take 0.15% to 0.2%. Source material: CD8+ T cells from PBMCs. These receptors all come from a human donor in good health. Both conserved end residues are part of each CDR3. D genes are given only for firm matches. Some rows mark clone size as missing; the rest say once, few, many or name a class of expanded clone.

len,j_gene,v_gene,d_gene,abundance,CDR3nt,CDR3aa
14,TRBJ2-5,TRBV11-2,TRBD2,NA,TGTGCCAGCAGCTTTCCTAGCGGACAAGAGACCCAGTACTTC,CASSFPSGQETQYF
13,TRBJ2-2,TRBV12-3/TRBV12-4,NA,NA,TGTGCCAGTTCCAGCACGAACACCGGGGAGCTGTTTTTT,CASSSTNTGELFF
16,TRBJ2-2,TRBV5-8,TRBD1,NA,TGTGCCAGCAGCGCCCGGGACAGGGCGAACACCGGGGAGCTGTTTTTT,CASSARDRANTGELFF
16,TRBJ2-3,TRBV3-1,NA,NA,TGTGCCAGCAGCCAAGACCATAGTCCAGGGGAAGATACGCAGTATTTT,CASSQDHSPGEDTQYF
15,TRBJ1-1,TRBV14,NA,NA,TGTGCCAGCAGCCAAGTAGGGAACGCGAAAACTGAAGCTTTCTTT,CASSQVGNAKTEAFF
15,TRBJ2-3,TRBV12-3/TRBV12-4,NA,NA,TGTGCCAGCAGTTTATGGGCGGGGATGTTGGATACGCAGTATTTT,CASSLWAGMLDTQYF
16,TRBJ1-6,TRBV27,NA,NA,TGTGCCAGCAGATCGGAAACAGGGATCTCTTGGTCACCCCTCCACTTT,CASRSETGISWSPLHF
16,TRBJ2-3,TRBV11-2,NA,NA,TGTGCCAGCAGCTTCACCGGCGGGGTGGGGACAGATACGCAGTATTTT,CASSFTGGVGTDTQYF
15,TRBJ2-5,TRBV5-5,TRBD2,NA,TGTGCCAGCAGCCTCCCCGCGGGGGGAAAAGAGACCCAGTACTTC,CASSLPAGGKETQYF
15,TRBJ1-2,TRBV7-9,TRBD1,NA,TGTGCCAGCAGCTCCCAGGGGGGCGGCCTTGGCGGCTACACCTTC,CASSSQGGGLGGYTF
13,TRBJ2-1,TRBV7-9,NA,NA,TGTGCCAGCAGGAGAGAGAGGGCCAATGAGCAGTTCTTC,CASRRERANEQFF
12,TRBJ2-7,TRBV12-3/TRBV12-4,TRBD1,few,TGTGCCAGCAGCCCACAGGGGGACGAGCAGTACTTC,CASSPQGDEQYF
16,TRBJ2-3,TRBV21-1,NA,NA,TGTGCCAGCAGCGCCGCCTGGGCGGGGGTCACAGATACGCAGTATTTT,CASSAAWAGVTDTQYF
19,TRBJ2-6,TRBV4-3,TRBD1,NA,TGCGCCAGCAGCCAACTGACCGGGACAGGAGGCTCTGGGGCCAACGTCCTGACTTTC,CASSQLTGTGGSGANVLTF
15,TRBJ2-7,TRBV7-8,TRBD1,NA,TGTGCCAGCAGCTTACGGGACAGGGGGCTTTACGAGCAGTACTTC,CASSLRDRGLYEQYF